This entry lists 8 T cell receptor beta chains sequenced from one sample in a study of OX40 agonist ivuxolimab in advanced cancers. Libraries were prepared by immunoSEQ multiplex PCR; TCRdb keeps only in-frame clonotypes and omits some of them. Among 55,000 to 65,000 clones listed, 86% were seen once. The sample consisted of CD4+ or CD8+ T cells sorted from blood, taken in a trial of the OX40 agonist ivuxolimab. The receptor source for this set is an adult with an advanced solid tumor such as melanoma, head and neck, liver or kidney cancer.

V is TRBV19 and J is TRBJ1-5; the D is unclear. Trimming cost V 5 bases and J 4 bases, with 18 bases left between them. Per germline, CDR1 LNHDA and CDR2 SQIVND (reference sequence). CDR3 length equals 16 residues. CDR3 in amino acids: CASSPRGLQANQPQHF. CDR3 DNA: TGTGCCAGTAGTCCCCGAGGCCTTCAGGCTAATCAGCCCCAGCATTTT.

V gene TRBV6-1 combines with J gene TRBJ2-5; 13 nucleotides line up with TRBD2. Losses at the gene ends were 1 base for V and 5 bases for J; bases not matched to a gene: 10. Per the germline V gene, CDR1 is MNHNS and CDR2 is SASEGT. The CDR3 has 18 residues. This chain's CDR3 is CASSEEGLAGVRRETQYF. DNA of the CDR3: TGTGCCAGCAGTGAAGAAGGACTAGCGGGGGTCCGACGGGAGACCCAGTACTTC.

The CDR3 reads CASSPDGVSYNEQFF. DNA for the CDR3: TGTGCCAGCTCACCGGATGGAGTTTCCTACAATGAGCAGTTCTTC. The genes are TRBV18 and TRBJ2-1; D remains ambiguous. CDR3 length: 15 amino acids. The V end was cut by 3 bases, the J end by 1 base, with 10 bases between. Per the germline V gene, CDR1 is KGHSH and CDR2 is LQKENI.

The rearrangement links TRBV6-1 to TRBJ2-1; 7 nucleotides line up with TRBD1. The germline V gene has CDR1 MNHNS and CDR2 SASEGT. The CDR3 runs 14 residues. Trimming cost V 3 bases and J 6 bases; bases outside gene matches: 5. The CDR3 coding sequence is TGTGCCAGCAGTGACATAGGGGGCCGCAATGAGCAGTTCTTC. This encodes CASSDIGGRNEQFF.

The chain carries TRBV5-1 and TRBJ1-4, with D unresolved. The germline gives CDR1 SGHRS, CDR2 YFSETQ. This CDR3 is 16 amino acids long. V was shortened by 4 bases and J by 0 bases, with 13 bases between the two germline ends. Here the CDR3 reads CASSTQPPSTNEKLFF. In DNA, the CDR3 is TGCGCCAGCAGCACACAACCACCATCAACTAATGAAAAACTGTTTTTT.

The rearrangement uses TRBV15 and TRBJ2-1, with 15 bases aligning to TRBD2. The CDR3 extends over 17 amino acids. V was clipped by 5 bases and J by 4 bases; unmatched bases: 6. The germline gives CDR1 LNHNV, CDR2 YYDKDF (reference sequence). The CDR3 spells CATSRRGLAGGYNEQFF. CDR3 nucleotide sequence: TGTGCCACCAGCCGTAGAGGACTAGCGGGGGGGTACAATGAGCAGTTCTTC.

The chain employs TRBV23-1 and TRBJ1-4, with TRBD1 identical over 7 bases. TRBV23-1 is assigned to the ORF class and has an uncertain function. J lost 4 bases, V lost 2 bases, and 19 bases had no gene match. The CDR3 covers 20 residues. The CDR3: CASSQTAGQDDVLYNEKLFF. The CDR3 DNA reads TGCGCCAGCAGTCAAACCGCCGGACAGGACGATGTGCTTTATAATGAAAAACTGTTTTTT.

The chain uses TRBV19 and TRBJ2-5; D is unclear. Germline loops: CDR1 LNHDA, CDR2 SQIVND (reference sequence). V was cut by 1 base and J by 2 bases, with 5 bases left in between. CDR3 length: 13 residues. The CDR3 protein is CASSIGRQETQYF. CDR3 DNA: TGTGCCAGTAGTATAGGCCGGCAAGAGACCCAGTACTTC.